This TCR beta chain was identified in a study of cytomegalovirus exposure and HLA in healthy donors. CDR1 and CDR2 (germline): MNHEY, SVGAGI. The CDR3 spans 15 residues. Trimming stripped 5 bases from V and 7 bases from J, with 15 bases between. This PCR relied on a set of 60 Vbeta primers and 13 Jbeta primers. Generated by immunoSEQ multiplex PCR, the TCRdb table keeps only in-frame clones and is missing some. The sample carries 200,000 to 250,000 clones, 70% to 90% recorded once. This chain connects TRBV6-5 to TRBJ1-6; maybe TRBD1 (5 bases). This TCR was sampled from a woman aged 55-69 years in good health and CMV-seropositive. Sequenced input: PBMCs. The CDR3 protein is CASSPRQSRNSPLHF. The DNA of the CDR3 is TGTGCCAGCAGTCCTCGACAGAGCAGAAATTCACCCCTCCACTTT.